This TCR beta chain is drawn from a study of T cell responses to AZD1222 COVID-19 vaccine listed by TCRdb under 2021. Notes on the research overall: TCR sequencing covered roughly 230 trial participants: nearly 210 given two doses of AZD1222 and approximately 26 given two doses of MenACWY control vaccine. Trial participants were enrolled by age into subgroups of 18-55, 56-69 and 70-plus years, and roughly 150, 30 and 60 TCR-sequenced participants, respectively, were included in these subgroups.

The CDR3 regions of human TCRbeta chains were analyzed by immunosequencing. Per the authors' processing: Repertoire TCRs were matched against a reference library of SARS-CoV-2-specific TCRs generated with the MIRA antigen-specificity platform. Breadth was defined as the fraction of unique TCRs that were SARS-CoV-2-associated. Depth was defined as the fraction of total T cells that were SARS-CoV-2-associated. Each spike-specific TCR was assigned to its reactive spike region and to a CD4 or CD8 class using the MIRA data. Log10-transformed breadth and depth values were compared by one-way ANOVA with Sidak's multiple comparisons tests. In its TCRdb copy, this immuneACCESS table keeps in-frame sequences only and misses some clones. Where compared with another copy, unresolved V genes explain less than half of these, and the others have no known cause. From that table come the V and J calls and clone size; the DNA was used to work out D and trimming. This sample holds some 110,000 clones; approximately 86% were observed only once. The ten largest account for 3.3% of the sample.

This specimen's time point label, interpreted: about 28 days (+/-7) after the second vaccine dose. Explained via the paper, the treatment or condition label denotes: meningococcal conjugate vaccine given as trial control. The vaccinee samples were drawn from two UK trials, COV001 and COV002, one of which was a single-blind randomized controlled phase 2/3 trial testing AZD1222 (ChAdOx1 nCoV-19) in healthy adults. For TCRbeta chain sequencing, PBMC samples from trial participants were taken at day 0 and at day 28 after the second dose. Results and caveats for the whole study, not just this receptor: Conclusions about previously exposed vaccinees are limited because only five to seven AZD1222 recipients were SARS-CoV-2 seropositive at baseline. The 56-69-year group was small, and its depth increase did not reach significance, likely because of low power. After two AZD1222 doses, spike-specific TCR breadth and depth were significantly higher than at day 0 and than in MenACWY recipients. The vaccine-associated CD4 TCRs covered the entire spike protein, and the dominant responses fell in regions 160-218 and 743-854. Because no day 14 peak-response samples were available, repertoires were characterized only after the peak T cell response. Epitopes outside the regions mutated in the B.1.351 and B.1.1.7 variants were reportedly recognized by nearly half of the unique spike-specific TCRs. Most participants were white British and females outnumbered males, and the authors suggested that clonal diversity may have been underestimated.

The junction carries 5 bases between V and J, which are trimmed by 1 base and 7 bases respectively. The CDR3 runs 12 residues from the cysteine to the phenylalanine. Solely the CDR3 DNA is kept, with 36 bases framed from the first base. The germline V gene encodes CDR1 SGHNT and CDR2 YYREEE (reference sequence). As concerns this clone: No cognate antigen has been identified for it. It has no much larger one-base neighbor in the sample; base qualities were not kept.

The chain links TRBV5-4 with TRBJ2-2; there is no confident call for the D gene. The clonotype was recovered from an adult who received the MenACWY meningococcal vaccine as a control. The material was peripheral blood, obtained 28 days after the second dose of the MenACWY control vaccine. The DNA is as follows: TGTGCCAGCAGCTTGACGGTCGGGGAGCTGTTTTTT. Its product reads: CASSLTVGELFF. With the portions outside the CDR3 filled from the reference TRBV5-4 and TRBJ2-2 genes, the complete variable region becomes ETGVTQSPTHLIKTRGQQVTLRCSSQSGHNTVSWYQQALGQGPQFIFQYYREEENGRGNFPPRFSGLQFPNYSSELNVNALELDDSALYLCASSLTVGELFFGEGSRLTVL.